The 19 T cell receptor beta chains below were found in one sample sequenced in a study of Graves' ophthalmopathy and Graves' hyperthyroidism. TCR beta CDR3 amplification used RNA transcripts. The first round was an RT-PCR with HTBI primers, and the second round was a multiplex PCR. From the multiplex PCR reads, TCRdb called clonotypes with MiXCR, one entry per CDR3 protein. The data contain around 1.1 million distinct CDR3 sequences, about two fifths of them singletons. Sequenced: peripheral blood or thyroid tissue (not recorded which). The receptors stem from an adult man with Graves' hyperthyroidism.

Many counts were recorded for this clonotype. The chain links TRBV7-9 to TRBJ1-6; D unclear. Germline CDR1 SEHNR, CDR2 FQNEAQ (reference sequence). The CDR3 is 13 residues long. V gave up 3 bases and J gave up 10 bases, with 10 bases separating them. CDR3 sequence: CASSFGVPSPLHF. The CDR3 nucleotides are TGTGCCAGCAGCTTCGGGGTACCCTCACCCCTCCACTTT.

Of note for this clonotype: At one end the junction does not follow the germline gene, possibly because of a read error. The DNA of the CDR3 is TGTGCCAGCAGTACCTGGGACAGCGGCTCCTACGGGCAGTACTTC. Its translation: CASSTWDSGSYGQYF. The chain uses TRBV27 and TRBJ2-7, with 7 bases that match TRBD1. Germline V gene sequence: CDR1 MNHEY, CDR2 SMNVEV (reference sequence). The CDR3 contains 15 residues.

This clonotype was counted between two and nine times. The chain is built from TRBV7-9 and TRBJ2-7; 9 bases are a match to TRBD2. The CDR3 length is 15 residues. Germline CDR1 reads SEHNR; CDR2 reads FQNEAQ (reference sequence). The ends lost 5 bases at V and 2 bases at J; junction bases unmatched: 7. The CDR3: CASSQGGGGAYEQYF. The CDR3 DNA follows: TGTGCCAGCAGCCAAGGAGGCGGGGGGGCCTACGAGCAGTACTTC.

This clonotype was counted ten times or more. The rearrangement joins TRBV19 to TRBJ2-7, with TRBD1 identical over 7 bases. The trim removed 6 bases at V and 2 bases at J, leaving 7 bases unmatched. The V gene's germline CDR1 is LNHDA and CDR2 SQIVND (reference sequence). The CDR3 sequence is 14 residues long. In DNA, the CDR3 is TGTGCCAGTAGCGCCAGGACAGGCCCCTACGAGCAGTACTTC. This sequence encodes CASSARTGPYEQYF.

Comment on this clonotype: Without the conserved terminal phenylalanine or tryptophan, this CDR3 likely stems from a read error. Because the CDR3's place on the DNA is in doubt, the DNA is left out and the CDR3 is given as listed by TCRdb. The gene calls are TRBV29-1 and TRBJ1-4; the table's D gene call, TRBD1, was not cross checked with the DNA. Germline CDR1 reads SQVTM; CDR2 reads ANQGSEA. The length of the CDR3 is 11 amino acids, counting both ends. The CDR3 is CSVVPGDGQVV.

This clonotype was recorded only once. The V call is TRBV5-1, the J call TRBJ1-6, with D uncertain. Germline assignment: CDR1 SGHRS and CDR2 YFSETQ. V gave up 5 bases and J gave up 7 bases, with 10 bases separating them. This CDR3 is built from 13 residues. The CDR3 is CASRFDGNSPLHF. The CDR3 DNA is TGCGCCAGCAGATTCGACGGAAATTCACCCCTCCACTTT. The full variable domain, in which reference TRBV5-1 and TRBJ1-6 provide the parts outside the CDR3, is KAGVTQTPRYLIKTRGQQVTLSCSPISGHRSVSWYQQTPGQGLQFLFEYFSETQRNKGNFPGRFSGRQFSNSRSEMNVSTLELGDSALYLCASRFDGNSPLHFGNGTRLTVT.

The chain employs TRBV7-9 and TRBJ2-7, with D possibly being TRBD1 or TRBD2 (5 bases each). The CDR3 covers 14 residues. The V gene lost 8 bases and the J gene lost 2 bases, with 16 bases spanning the gap. CDR1 SEHNR and CDR2 FQNEAQ come from the germline V gene (reference sequence). The CDR3 loop is CASRSSGRAYEQYF. DNA for the CDR3: TGTGCCAGCCGAAGTTCAGGGAGAGCCTACGAGCAGTACTTC. The whole variable domain, filled in from reference TRBV7-9 and TRBJ2-7, reads DTGVSQNPRHKITKRGQNVTFRCDPISEHNRLYWYRQTLGQGPEFLTYFQNEAQLEKSRLLSDRFSAERPKGSFSTLEIQRTEQGDSAMYLCASRSSGRAYEQYFGPGTRLTVT.

The CDR3 is CSVELTEETQYF. CDR3 coding DNA: TGCAGCGTGGAACTGACTGAAGAGACCCAGTACTTC. The chain is built from TRBV29-1 and TRBJ2-5; the D is unclear. The V gene lost 6 bases and the J gene lost 3 bases, with 11 bases spanning the gap. Germline lookup yields CDR1 SQVTM and CDR2 ANQGSEA. CDR3 length equals 12 residues.

This clonotype was seen ten or more times. The chain couples TRBV29-1 to TRBJ2-7; 7 positions agree with TRBD1. The CDR3 sequence is 13 residues long. Germline CDR1 is SQVTM and CDR2 is ANQGSEA. J lost 4 bases, V lost 5 bases, and 8 bases had no gene match. CDR3 nucleotide sequence: TGCAGCGTTTTCGGGCAGGGGGAATACGAGCAGTACTTC. As protein: CSVFGQGEYEQYF.

This clonotype came up many times. The V call is TRBV7-9, the J call TRBJ1-2, with no clear D. Germline CDR1 SEHNR, CDR2 FQNEAQ (reference sequence). The CDR3 runs to 12 residues. V was trimmed by 4 bases and J by 0 bases, leaving 3 bases between them. In DNA, the CDR3 is TGTGCCAGCAGCTCTACTAACTATGGCTACACCTTC. This gives the protein CASSSTNYGYTF. The full variable domain, completed using reference TRBV7-9 and TRBJ1-2, is DTGVSQNPRHKITKRGQNVTFRCDPISEHNRLYWYRQTLGQGPEFLTYFQNEAQLEKSRLLSDRFSAERPKGSFSTLEIQRTEQGDSAMYLCASSSTNYGYTFGSGTRLTVV.

This chain uses TRBV19 with TRBJ1-6, with a possible D match to TRBD1 (5 bases). The CDR3 loop spans 14 amino acids. V gave up 3 bases and J gave up 9 bases, with 12 bases separating them. Germline V CDR1 and CDR2: LNHDA, SQIVND (reference sequence). CDR3 in DNA: TGTGCCAGTAGTATCTACAGAGGGACTTCACCCCTCCACTTT. Amino acid sequence: CASSIYRGTSPLHF.

The V and J genes are TRBV7-4 and TRBJ2-7, with 8 bases fitting TRBD2. The end of the DNA aligns better with TRBJ2-1, so the J call may be wrong. CDR3 length: 15 amino acids. Germline V lookup: CDR1 SGHVT, CDR2 SQSDAQ. The CDR3 spells CASSSGSSLYNEQFF. The DNA of the CDR3 is TGTGCCAGCAGCAGCGGGAGTTCCCTCTACAATGAGCAGTTCTTC.

This clonotype was observed once. CDR3 DNA sequence: TGCGCCAGCTGCGGGGAGGGTGACAATCAGCCCCAGCATTTT. Protein sequence: CASCGEGDNQPQHF. This chain uses TRBV5-1 with TRBJ1-5, with unresolved D. Trimming removed 7 bases at V and 3 bases at J, with 14 bases between. The CDR3 totals 14 residues. Germline lookup yields CDR1 SGHRS and CDR2 YFSETQ.

This clonotype was found a few times. This rearrangement joins TRBV7-9 to TRBJ2-5, with 11 positions matching TRBD2. V lost 3 bases, J lost 4 bases, and 4 bases stayed unmatched. Germline V CDR1 and CDR2: SEHNR, FQNEAQ (reference sequence). The CDR3 covers 15 residues. The CDR3 bases are TGTGCCAGCAGCTTCCCCACTAGCGGGAGAGAGACCCAGTACTTC. It codes for CASSFPTSGRETQYF.

The gene calls are TRBV25-1 and TRBJ1-6, with a weak D call TRBD1 (5 bases). In germline, CDR1 is MGHDK, CDR2 SYGVNS. The CDR3 sequence is 15 residues long. V dropped 2 bases and J dropped 7 bases, with 12 bases sitting between them. DNA of the CDR3: TGTGCCAGCAGTGAAAGGGGTGGAGAAAATTCACCCCTCCACTTT. It translates to CASSERGGENSPLHF.

There are many counts of this clonotype. This chain connects TRBV11-2 to TRBJ2-2; D may match TRBD1 or TRBD2 (5 bases each). Germline CDR1 is SGHAT and CDR2 is FQNNGV. The CDR3 spans 13 residues. V was pared by 3 bases and J by 8 bases, with 10 bases between. DNA of the CDR3: TGTGCCAGCAGCTTTCAGGGACCGGGGGAGCTGTTTTTT. Translating it yields CASSFQGPGELFF.

There are a few counts of this clonotype. The gene calls are TRBV7-9 and TRBJ2-3; TRBD1 matches at 7 bases. V gave up 5 bases and J gave up 0 bases; unmatched junction bases: 5. This CDR3 has 15 residues. CDR1 and CDR2 from the germline V gene are SEHNR and FQNEAQ (reference sequence). CDR3 coding DNA: TGTGCCAGCAGCCAGGGACAGACTAGCACAGATACGCAGTATTTT. Encoded protein: CASSQGQTSTDTQYF. The whole variable domain, remainder taken from reference TRBV7-9 and TRBJ2-3, is DTGVSQNPRHKITKRGQNVTFRCDPISEHNRLYWYRQTLGQGPEFLTYFQNEAQLEKSRLLSDRFSAERPKGSFSTLEIQRTEQGDSAMYLCASSQGQTSTDTQYFGPGTRLTVL.

With respect to this clonotype: The junction differs from germline at one of its ends, possibly a read error. The chain combines TRBV5-4 with TRBJ2-5; 8 nucleotides align to TRBD2. CDR3 length equals 16 residues. The germline V gene has CDR1 SGHNT and CDR2 YYREEE (reference sequence). The CDR3: CASSLARGGNQGTQYF. CDR3 in DNA: TGTGCCAGCAGCTTGGCCCGGGGGGGGAATCAAGGGACCCAGTACTTC.

A remark on this clonotype: A much larger clone differs from this one at a single base, so this may be a read error. The rearrangement joins TRBV19 to TRBJ1-1; D gene uncertain. This CDR3 comprises 12 residues. Germline V gene data show CDR1 as LNHDA and CDR2 as SQIVND (reference sequence). The CDR3 loop is CAGSELYTEAFF. The CDR3 DNA reads TGTGCCGGTAGTGAGCTGTACACTGAAGCTTTCTTT.